Listed below are T cell receptor beta chains from one sample, sequenced in a study of blood T cell repertoires in COVID-19. Using immunoSEQ multiplex PCR, the repertoire was profiled, and TCRdb retains in-frame clones only, with some absent. The data contain about 250,000 clones, 70% to 90% of them singletons. The sequencing input was PBMCs or T cells enriched from blood (not recorded which). The receptors were sampled from a woman aged 50 to 60 with acute COVID-19. CDR3s include the opening cysteine and the closing phenylalanine or tryptophan. A D gene is named only where the DNA matches it firmly. A row's size may be missing; if present it is once, few, many or a size class.

J gene: TRBJ2-5
CDR3 length: 13
V gene: TRBV7-2
D gene: NA
clone size: NA
CDR3 DNA: TGTGCCAGCAGCTTATTGGGCCGAGAGACCCAGTACTTC
CDR3 protein: CASSLLGRETQYF

J gene: TRBJ1-2
CDR3 length: 14
V gene: TRBV2
D gene: TRBD1
clone size: NA
CDR3 DNA: TGTGCCACCAAACCGGGACAGGGGAACTATGGCTACACCTTC
CDR3 protein: CATKPGQGNYGYTF

J gene: TRBJ1-4
CDR3 length: 14
V gene: TRBV2
D gene: NA
clone size: NA
CDR3 DNA: TGTGCCAGCAGTGAACAGGGCACTAATGAAAAACTGTTTTTT
CDR3 protein: CASSEQGTNEKLFF

J gene: TRBJ1-2
CDR3 length: 14
V gene: TRBV28
D gene: TRBD1
clone size: NA
CDR3 DNA: TGTGCCAGCAGGGAGGCAGGGGGTCTATATGGCTACACCTTC
CDR3 protein: CASREAGGLYGYTF

J gene: TRBJ1-2
CDR3 length: 17
V gene: TRBV7-2
D gene: NA
clone size: once
CDR3 DNA: TGTGCCAGCAGCTCCTCGCGACAGCTCATAGCTAACTATGGCTACACCTTC
CDR3 protein: CASSSSRQLIANYGYTF

J gene: TRBJ1-1
CDR3 length: 13
V gene: TRBV24-1
D gene: NA
clone size: NA
CDR3 DNA: TGTGCCACCAGTGCTGCGTCGGGCACTGAAGCTTTCTTT
CDR3 protein: CATSAASGTEAFF

J gene: TRBJ1-1
CDR3 length: 15
V gene: TRBV7-2
D gene: NA
clone size: once
CDR3 DNA: TGTGCCAGCAGCTTAGGGGACTCCAGGAACACTGAAGCTTTCTTT
CDR3 protein: CASSLGDSRNTEAFF

J gene: TRBJ1-1
CDR3 length: 15
V gene: TRBV29-1
D gene: TRBD1
clone size: NA
CDR3 DNA: TGCAGCGCCCGCGCCGGGACAGGTGTTAACACTGAAGCTTTCTTT
CDR3 protein: CSARAGTGVNTEAFF

J gene: TRBJ2-6
CDR3 length: 15
V gene: TRBV4-3
D gene: NA
clone size: NA
CDR3 DNA: TGCGCCAGCAGCAACCCTAGTCCTGGGGCCAACGTCCTGACTTTC
CDR3 protein: CASSNPSPGANVLTF

J gene: TRBJ1-4
CDR3 length: 12
V gene: TRBV19
D gene: NA
clone size: NA
CDR3 DNA: TGTGCCAGTAGTAACGGGAGGGTTGAACTGTTTTTT
CDR3 protein: CASSNGRVELFF

J gene: TRBJ2-3
CDR3 length: 18
V gene: TRBV9
D gene: TRBD2
clone size: NA
CDR3 DNA: TGTGCCAGCAGCGTAGGGACTAGCGGGGGGGGATACACAGATACGCAGTATTTT
CDR3 protein: CASSVGTSGGGYTDTQYF

J gene: TRBJ1-3
CDR3 length: 14
V gene: TRBV5-1
D gene: NA
clone size: NA
CDR3 DNA: TGCGCCAGCAGTCAGGGGTCGTTCGGAAACACCATATATTTT
CDR3 protein: CASSQGSFGNTIYF

J gene: TRBJ1-1
CDR3 length: 13
V gene: TRBV5-1
D gene: TRBD1
clone size: NA
CDR3 DNA: TGCGCCAGCAGTGGGACAGGGCCCACTGAAGCTTTCTTT
CDR3 protein: CASSGTGPTEAFF

J gene: TRBJ2-7
CDR3 length: 14
V gene: TRBV4-3
D gene: NA
clone size: NA
CDR3 DNA: TGCGCCAGCAGCGCAGCGGGTGACAGTGACGAGCAGTACTTC
CDR3 protein: CASSAAGDSDEQYF

J gene: TRBJ1-1
CDR3 length: 13
V gene: TRBV18
D gene: NA
clone size: NA
CDR3 DNA: TGTGCCAGCTCACCACCGTCGGAACTATGGGCTTTCTTT
CDR3 protein: CASSPPSELWAFF